This T cell receptor beta chain was captured by sequencing in a study of cytomegalovirus exposure and HLA in healthy donors. Study overall: Of all 400 or so donors who were genotyped, 80% to 85% belonged to the Caucasian-associated ancestry cluster.

Donors consisted of healthy bone marrow donors. The PCR made use of 60 Vbeta and 13 Jbeta primers. Measured with immunoSEQ multiplex PCR; TCRdb has only the in-frame clones, and not every one. The sample yields approximately 150,000 clones, 60% to 85% seen once. Points on this clone: The antigen is not known.

The CDR3 loop spans 15 amino acids. CDR1 and CDR2 from the germline V gene are SGHNT and YYREEE (reference sequence). The ends lost 4 bases at V and 0 bases at J; junction bases unmatched: 6. Study-wide results and limits: Previously analyzed data showed that most TCR beta V segments were productive at a frequency of about 90% or about 30%. Later examination showed HLA-associated TCR beta chains had greater clonal expansion than equally common others.

The genes are TRBV5-4 and TRBJ1-1, with 7 bases that match TRBD1. This sequence originates from a woman between 40 and 50 years old in good health and CMV-seropositive. Sample: PBMCs. CDR3 nucleotides: TGTGCCAGCAGCACCCCTGACAGGGTGAACACTGAAGCTTTCTTT. Its protein product is CASSTPDRVNTEAFF.